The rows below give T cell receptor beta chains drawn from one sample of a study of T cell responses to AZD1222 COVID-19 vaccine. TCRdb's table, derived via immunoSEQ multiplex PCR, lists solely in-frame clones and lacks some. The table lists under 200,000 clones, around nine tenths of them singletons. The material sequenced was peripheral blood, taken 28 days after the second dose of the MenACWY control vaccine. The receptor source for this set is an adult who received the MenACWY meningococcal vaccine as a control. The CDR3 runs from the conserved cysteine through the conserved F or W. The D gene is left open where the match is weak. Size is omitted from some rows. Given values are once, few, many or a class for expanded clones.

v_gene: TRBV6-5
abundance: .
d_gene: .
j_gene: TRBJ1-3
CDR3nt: TGTGCCAGCGGGAGGACCCGCTCTGGAAACACCATATATTTT
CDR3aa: CASGRTRSGNTIYF

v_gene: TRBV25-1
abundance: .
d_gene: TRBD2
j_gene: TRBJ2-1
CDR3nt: TGTGCCAGCAGGGAACTAGCGGGAGAGCGAGAGCAGTTCTTC
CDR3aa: CASRELAGEREQFF

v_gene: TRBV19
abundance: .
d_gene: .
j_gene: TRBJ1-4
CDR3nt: TGTGCCAGTAACATCCAGGCAACTAATGAAAAACTGTTTTTT
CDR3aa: CASNIQATNEKLFF

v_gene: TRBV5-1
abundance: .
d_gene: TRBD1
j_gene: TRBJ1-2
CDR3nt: TGCGCCAGCAGCTCCGGGACAGGGGGCGCGTGGGGCTACACCTTC
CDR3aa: CASSSGTGGAWGYTF

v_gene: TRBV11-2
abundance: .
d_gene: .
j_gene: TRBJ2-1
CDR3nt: TGTGCCAGCAGCTTAGGAGGCTCCTACAATGAGCAGTTCTTC
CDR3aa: CASSLGGSYNEQFF

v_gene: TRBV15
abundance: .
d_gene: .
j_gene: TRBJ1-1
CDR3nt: TGTGCCACCAGCAGTCACCGGTCATCTAACACTGAAGCTTTCTTT
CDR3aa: CATSSHRSSNTEAFF

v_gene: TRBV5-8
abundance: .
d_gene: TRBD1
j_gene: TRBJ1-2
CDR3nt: TGTGCCAGCAGCCTCCGGGGACAGGGTATCGGCTACACCTTC
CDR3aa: CASSLRGQGIGYTF

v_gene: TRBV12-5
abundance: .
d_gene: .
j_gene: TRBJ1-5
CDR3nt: TGTGCTAGTGGTTCGAACGGGGGCTCGGGTCAGCCCCAGCATTTT
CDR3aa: CASGSNGGSGQPQHF

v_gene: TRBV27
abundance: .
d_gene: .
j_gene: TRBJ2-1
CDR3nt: TGTGCCAGCAGTTCCCGACTGGATCAGCAGTTCTTC
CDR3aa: CASSSRLDQQFF

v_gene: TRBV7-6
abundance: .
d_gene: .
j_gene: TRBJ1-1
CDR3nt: TGTGCCAGCAGCTTAGGGGTCAGGGGGAACACTGAAGCTTTCTTT
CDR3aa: CASSLGVRGNTEAFF

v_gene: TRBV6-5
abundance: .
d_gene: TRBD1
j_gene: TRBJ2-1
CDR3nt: TGTGCCAGCAGACCCCGACAGGGCCATAATGAGCAGTTCTTC
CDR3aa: CASRPRQGHNEQFF

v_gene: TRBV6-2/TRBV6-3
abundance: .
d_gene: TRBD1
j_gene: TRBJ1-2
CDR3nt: TGTGCCAGCAGCTTGACAGGGGGTGACGGCTACACCTTC
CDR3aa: CASSLTGGDGYTF

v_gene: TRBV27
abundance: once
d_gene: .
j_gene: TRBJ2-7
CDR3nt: TGTGCCAGCAGCCGGACGGGCTACGAGCAGTACTTC
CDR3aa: CASSRTGYEQYF

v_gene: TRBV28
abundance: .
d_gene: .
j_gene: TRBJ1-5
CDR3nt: TGTGCCAGCAGTACGGGGTCGGTTCAGCCCCAGCATTTT
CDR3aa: CASSTGSVQPQHF

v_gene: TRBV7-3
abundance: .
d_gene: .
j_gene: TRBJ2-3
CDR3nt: TGTGCCAGCAGCTCCGGACAGTTTACAGATACGCAGTATTTT
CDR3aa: CASSSGQFTDTQYF

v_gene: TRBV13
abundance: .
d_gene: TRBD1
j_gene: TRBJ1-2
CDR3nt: TGTGCCAGCAGCTCCAGGGACAGGGGTCTCCCGGTTTACGGCTACACCTTC
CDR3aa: CASSSRDRGLPVYGYTF

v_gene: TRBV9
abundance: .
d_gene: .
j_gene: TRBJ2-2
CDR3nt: TGTGCCAGCAGCGTAGCCAGAGGAAGGACCGGGGAGCTGTTTTTT
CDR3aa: CASSVARGRTGELFF

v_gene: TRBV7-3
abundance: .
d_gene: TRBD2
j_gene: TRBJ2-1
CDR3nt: TGTGCCAGCAGCGGAATAGCGGGACGTTACAATGAGCAGTTCTTC
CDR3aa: CASSGIAGRYNEQFF

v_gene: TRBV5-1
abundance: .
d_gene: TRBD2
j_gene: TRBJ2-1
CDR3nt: TGCGCCAGCAGCTTGGCCTTGGACGGGAGGGCCTACAATGAGCAGTTCTTC
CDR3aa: CASSLALDGRAYNEQFF

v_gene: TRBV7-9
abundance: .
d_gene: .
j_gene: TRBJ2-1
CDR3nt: TGTGCCAGCAGCTTTATCCCTTCCAATGAGCAGTTCTTC
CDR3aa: CASSFIPSNEQFF

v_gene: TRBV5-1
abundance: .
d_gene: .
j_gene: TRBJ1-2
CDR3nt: TGCGCCAGCAGCTTGGGGTCAGGGGTCGGCTACACCTTC
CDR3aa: CASSLGSGVGYTF

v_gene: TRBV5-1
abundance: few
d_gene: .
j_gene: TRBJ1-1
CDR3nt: TGCGCCAGCAGTACTCACGGAGGGGGGCGAACTGAAGCTTTCTTT
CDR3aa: CASSTHGGGRTEAFF

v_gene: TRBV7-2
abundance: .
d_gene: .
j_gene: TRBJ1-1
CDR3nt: TGTGCCAGCAGCTTAAACCCAGGGACGATAACTGCTTTCTTT
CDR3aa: CASSLNPGTITAFF

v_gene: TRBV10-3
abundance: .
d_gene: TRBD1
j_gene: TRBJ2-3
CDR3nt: TGTGCCATCAGGGACCCGGACAGGGGGCTCTCAGATACGCAGTATTTT
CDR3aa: CAIRDPDRGLSDTQYF

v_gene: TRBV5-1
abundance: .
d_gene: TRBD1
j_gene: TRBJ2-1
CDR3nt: TGCGCCAGCAGCTTGGAGGGACAGGGGTTCAATGAGCAGTTCTTC
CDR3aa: CASSLEGQGFNEQFF

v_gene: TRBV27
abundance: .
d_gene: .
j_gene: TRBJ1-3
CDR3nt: TGTGCCAGCAGTTTGGCCGGCAGCTCTGGAAACACCATATATTTT
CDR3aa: CASSLAGSSGNTIYF

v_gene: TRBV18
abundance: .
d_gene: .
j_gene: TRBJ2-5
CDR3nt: TGTGCCAGCTCACAAAACATCCCAGAACAAGAGACCCAGTACTTC
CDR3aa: CASSQNIPEQETQYF

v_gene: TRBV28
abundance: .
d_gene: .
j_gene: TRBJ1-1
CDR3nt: TGTGCCAGCAGTAAACCCGGGAGACTGAACACTGAAGCTTTCTTT
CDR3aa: CASSKPGRLNTEAFF

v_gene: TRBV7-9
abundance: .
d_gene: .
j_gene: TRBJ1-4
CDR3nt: TGTGCCAGCAGCGGAGGTGGCGAAAAACTGTTTTTT
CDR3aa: CASSGGGEKLFF

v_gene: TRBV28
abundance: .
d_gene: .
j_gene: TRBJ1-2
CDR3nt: TGTGCCAGCAGTTTATTGGCCAGGGACAATGGCTACACCTTC
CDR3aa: CASSLLARDNGYTF

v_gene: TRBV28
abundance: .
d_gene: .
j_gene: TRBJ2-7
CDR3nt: TGTGCCAGCAGTTTTTACTACGAGCAGTACTTC
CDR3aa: CASSFYYEQYF

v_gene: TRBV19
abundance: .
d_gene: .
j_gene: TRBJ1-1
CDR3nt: TGTGCCAGTTCTCTAAGGGGGAACACTGAAGCTTTCTTT
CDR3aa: CASSLRGNTEAFF

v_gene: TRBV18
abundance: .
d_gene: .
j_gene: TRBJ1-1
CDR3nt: TGTGCCAGCTCACCGACAGGAGACACTGAAGCTTTCTTT
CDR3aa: CASSPTGDTEAFF

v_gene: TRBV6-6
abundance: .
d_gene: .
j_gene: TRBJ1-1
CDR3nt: TGTGCCAGCAGTCTGGACAGACTGAACACTGAAGCTTTCTTT
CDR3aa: CASSLDRLNTEAFF

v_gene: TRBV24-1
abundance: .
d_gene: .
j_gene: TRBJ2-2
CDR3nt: TGTGCCACCAGTGATTTCCCCAGGTCGAACACCGGGGAGCTGTTTTTT
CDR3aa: CATSDFPRSNTGELFF

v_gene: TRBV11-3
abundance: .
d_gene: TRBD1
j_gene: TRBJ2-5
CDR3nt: TGTGCCAGCAGGACAGGGGGGACAGGGGCGGTCGGGACCCAGTACTTC
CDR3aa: CASRTGGTGAVGTQYF

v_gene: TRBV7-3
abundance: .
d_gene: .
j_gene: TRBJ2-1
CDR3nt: TGTGCCAGCAGTCCCCCGAGTGGGGCACCTGACTACAATGAGCAGTTCTTC
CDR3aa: CASSPPSGAPDYNEQFF

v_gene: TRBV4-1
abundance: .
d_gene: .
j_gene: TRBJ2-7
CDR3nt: TGCGCCAGCAGCCAAGAGGCAGGAGCCGAGCAGTACTTC
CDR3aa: CASSQEAGAEQYF

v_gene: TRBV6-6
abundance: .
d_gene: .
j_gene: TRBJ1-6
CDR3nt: TGTGCCAGCAGTCGACAGGAAAGCTCCTATAATTCACCCCTCCACTTT
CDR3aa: CASSRQESSYNSPLHF

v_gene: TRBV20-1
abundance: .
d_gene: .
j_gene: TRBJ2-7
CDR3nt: TGCAGTGCGTCGAGGGGTTACGAGCAGTACTTC
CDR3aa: CSASRGYEQYF

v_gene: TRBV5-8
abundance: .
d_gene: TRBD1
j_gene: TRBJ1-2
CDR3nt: TGTGCCAGCAGCTCCCGGACAGGCAATGGCTACACCTTC
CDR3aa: CASSSRTGNGYTF

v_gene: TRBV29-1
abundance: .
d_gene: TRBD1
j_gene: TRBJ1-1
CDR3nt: TGCAGCGTTCTCAACAGGGGCACTGAAGCTTTCTTT
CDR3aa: CSVLNRGTEAFF

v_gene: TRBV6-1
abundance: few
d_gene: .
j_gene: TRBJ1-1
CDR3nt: TGTGCCAGCAGTGAAGTGGGCAGGCCGGGGACTGAAGCTTTCTTT
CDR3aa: CASSEVGRPGTEAFF

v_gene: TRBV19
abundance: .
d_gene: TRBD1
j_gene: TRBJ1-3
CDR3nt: TGTGCCAGTAGTCCCGAGACAGGGGGATTCTCTGGAAACACCATATATTTT
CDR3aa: CASSPETGGFSGNTIYF

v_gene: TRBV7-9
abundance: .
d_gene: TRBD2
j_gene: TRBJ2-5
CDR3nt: TGTGCCAGCAGCCAGACTAGCGGAGCGATGGAGACCCAGTACTTC
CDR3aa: CASSQTSGAMETQYF

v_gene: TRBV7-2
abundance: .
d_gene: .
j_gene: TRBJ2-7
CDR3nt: TGTGCCAGCAGCTTACCCTTAAGCTCCTACGAGCAGTACTTC
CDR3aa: CASSLPLSSYEQYF

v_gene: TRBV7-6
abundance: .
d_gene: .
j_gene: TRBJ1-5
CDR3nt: TGTGCCAGCAGCATAAGACAGGCGGGATCGGGTCAGCCCCAGCATTTT
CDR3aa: CASSIRQAGSGQPQHF

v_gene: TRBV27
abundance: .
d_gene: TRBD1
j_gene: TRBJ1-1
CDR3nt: TGTGCCAGCCGTGACAGGGGAAGGGAGGGAGCTGAAGCTTTCTTT
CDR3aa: CASRDRGREGAEAFF

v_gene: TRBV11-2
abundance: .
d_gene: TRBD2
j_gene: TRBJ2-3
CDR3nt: TGTGCCAGCAGCTTGAGTCGGGTAGCGGGTGGCACAGATACGCAGTATTTT
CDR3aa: CASSLSRVAGGTDTQYF

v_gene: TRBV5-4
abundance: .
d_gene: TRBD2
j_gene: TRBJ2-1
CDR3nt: TGTGCCAGCAGCTTGGAGGGCGGGAGGAAAGAGGTTATATTCTTC
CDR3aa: CASSLEGGRKEVIFF

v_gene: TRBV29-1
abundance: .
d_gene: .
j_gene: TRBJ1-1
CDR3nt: TGCAGTGCGATGCTCGGGCAGAACACTGAAGCTTTCTTT
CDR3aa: CSAMLGQNTEAFF

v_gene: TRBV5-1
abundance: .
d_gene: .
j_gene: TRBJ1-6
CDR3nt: TGCGCCAGCAGCCCCCTGGCGTACTCCTATAATTCACCCCTCCACTTT
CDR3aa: CASSPLAYSYNSPLHF

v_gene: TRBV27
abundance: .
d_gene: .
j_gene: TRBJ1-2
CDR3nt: TGTGCCAGCAGTTTATCCCGCGGGGGGGGGAACTATGGCTACACCTTC
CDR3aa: CASSLSRGGGNYGYTF

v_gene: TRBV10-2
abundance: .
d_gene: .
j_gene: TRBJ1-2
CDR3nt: TGCGCCAGCAACCCAGGACACCGAGCTAACTATGGCTACACCTTC
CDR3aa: CASNPGHRANYGYTF

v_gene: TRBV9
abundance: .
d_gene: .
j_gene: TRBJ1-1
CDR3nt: TGTGCCAGCAGCGTAGCTATCAAGGGTGAAGCTTTCTTT
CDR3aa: CASSVAIKGEAFF

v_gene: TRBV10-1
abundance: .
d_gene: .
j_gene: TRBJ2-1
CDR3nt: TGCGCCAGCAGTGTAGATAGCCATGGGGCCAATGAGCAGTTCTTC
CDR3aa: CASSVDSHGANEQFF

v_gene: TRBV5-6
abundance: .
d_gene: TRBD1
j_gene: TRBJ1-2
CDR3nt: TGTGCCAGCAGCTCCCTTTACCGGGACAGGGGCATAGGGGTCTACACCTTC
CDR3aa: CASSSLYRDRGIGVYTF

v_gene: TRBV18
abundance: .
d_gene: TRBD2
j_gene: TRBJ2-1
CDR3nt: TGTGCCAGCTCACCACTCCTAGCGGGGGACTACAATGAGCAGTTCTTC
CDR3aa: CASSPLLAGDYNEQFF